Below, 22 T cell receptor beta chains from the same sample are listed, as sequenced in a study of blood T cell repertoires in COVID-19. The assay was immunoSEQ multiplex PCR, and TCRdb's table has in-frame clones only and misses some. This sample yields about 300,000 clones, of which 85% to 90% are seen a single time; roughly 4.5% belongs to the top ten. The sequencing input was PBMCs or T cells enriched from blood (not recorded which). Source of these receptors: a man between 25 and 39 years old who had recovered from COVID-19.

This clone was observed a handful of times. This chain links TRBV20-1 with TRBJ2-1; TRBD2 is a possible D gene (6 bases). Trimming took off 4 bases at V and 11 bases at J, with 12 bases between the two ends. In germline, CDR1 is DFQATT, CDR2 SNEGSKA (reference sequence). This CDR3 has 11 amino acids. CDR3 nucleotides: TGCAGTGCTACCTTAGCGGCGCAGCAGTTCTTC. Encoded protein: CSATLAAQQFF.

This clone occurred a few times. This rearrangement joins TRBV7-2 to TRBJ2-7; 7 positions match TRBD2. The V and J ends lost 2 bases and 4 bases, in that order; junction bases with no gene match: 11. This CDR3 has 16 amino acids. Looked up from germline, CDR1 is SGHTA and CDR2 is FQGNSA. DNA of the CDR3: TGTGCCAGCAGCTTACTTGTGGCGGGAGCCCCATACGAGCAGTACTTC. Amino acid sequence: CASSLLVAGAPYEQYF.

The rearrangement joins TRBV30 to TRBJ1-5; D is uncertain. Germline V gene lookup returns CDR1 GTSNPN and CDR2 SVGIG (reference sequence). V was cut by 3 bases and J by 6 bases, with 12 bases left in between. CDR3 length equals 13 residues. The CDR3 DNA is TGTGCCTGGAGAGGAGAGGCGAGTCAGCCCCAGCATTTT. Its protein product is CAWRGEASQPQHF.

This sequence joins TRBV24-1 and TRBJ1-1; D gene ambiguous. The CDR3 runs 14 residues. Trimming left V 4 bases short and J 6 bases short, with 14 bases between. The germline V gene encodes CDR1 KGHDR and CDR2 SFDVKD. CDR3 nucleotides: TGTGCCACCAGTGACCGCGCGGGGAAACCTGAAGCTTTCTTT. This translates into CATSDRAGKPEAFF.

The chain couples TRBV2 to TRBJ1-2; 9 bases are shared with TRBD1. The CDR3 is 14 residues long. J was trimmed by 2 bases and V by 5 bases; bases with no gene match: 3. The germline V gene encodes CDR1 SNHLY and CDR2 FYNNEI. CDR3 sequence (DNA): TGTGCCAGCAGTTACGACAGGGGGAACTATGGCTACACCTTC. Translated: CASSYDRGNYGYTF.

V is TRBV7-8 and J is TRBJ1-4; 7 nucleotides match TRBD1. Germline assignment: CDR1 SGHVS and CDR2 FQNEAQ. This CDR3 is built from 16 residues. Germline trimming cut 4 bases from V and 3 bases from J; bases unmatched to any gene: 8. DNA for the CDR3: TGTGCCAGCAGCTCCAATCCGGGACAGTCTAATGAAAAACTGTTTTTT. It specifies CASSSNPGQSNEKLFF.

The CDR3 sequence: CASRGPGHFFTDTQYF. Written as DNA, the CDR3 is TGTGCCAGCAGAGGCCCGGGACATTTTTTCACAGATACGCAGTATTTT. The chain combines TRBV28 with TRBJ2-3, with D perhaps TRBD1 (6 bases). Germline loops: CDR1 MDHEN, CDR2 SYDVKM. With 6 bases removed from V and 2 bases from J, the gap between germline ends came to 18 bases. This CDR3 has 16 amino acids.

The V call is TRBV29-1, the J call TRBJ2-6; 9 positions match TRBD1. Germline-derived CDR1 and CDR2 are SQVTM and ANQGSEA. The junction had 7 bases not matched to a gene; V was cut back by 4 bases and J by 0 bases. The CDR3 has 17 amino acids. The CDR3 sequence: CSVGGDREVSGANVLTF. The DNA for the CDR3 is TGCAGCGTTGGGGGGGACAGGGAAGTCTCTGGGGCCAACGTCCTGACTTTC. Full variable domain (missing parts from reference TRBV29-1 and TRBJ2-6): SAVISQKPSRDICQRGTSLTIQCQVDSQVTMMFWYRQQPGQSLTLIATANQGSEATYESGFVIDKFPISRPNLTFSTLTVSNMSPEDSSIYLCSVGGDREVSGANVLTFGAGSRLTVL.

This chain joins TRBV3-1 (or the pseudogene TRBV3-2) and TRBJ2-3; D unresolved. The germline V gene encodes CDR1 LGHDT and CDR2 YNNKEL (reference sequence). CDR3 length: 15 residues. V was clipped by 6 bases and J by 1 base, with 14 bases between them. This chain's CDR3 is CASSQKQLRTDTQYF. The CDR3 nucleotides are TGTGCCAGCAGTCAAAAACAGCTACGCACAGATACGCAGTATTTT.

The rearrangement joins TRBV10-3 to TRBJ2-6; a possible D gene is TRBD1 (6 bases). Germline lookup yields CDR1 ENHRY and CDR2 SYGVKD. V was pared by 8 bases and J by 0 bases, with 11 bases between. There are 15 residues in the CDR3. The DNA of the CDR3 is TGTGCCATCGGGGGCATTAGCTCTGGGGCCAACGTCCTGACTTTC. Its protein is CAIGGISSGANVLTF.

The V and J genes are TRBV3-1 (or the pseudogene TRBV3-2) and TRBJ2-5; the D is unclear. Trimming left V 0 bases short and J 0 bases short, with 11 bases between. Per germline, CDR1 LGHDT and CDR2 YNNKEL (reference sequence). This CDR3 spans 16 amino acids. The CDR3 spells CASSQDSTVYQETQYF. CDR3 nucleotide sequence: TGTGCCAGCAGCCAAGACTCTACAGTGTACCAAGAGACCCAGTACTTC.

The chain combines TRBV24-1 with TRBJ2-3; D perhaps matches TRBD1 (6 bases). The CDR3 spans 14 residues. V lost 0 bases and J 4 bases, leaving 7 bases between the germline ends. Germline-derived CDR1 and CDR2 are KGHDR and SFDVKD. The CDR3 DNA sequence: TGTGCCACCAGTGATTTGCAGGGGTCAGATACGCAGTATTTT. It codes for CATSDLQGSDTQYF.

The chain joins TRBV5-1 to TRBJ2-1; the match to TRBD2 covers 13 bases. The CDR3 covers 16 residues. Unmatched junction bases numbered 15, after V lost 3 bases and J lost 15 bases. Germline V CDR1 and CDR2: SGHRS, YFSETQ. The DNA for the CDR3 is TGCGCCAGCAGCTCAGGACTAGCGGGAGTCACCCAACGGGGGTTCTTC. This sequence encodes CASSSGLAGVTQRGFF.

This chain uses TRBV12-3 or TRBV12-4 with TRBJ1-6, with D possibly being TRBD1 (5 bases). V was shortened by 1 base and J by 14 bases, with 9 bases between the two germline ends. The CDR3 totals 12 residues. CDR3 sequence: CASSLEGFTLHF. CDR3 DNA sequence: TGTGCCAGCAGTTTAGAGGGGTTCACCCTCCACTTT.

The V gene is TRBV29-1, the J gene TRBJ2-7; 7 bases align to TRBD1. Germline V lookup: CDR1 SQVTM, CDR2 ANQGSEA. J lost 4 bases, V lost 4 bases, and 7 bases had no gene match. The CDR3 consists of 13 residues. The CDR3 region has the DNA TGCAGCGTTGTCGAGGGGGCCCCATACGAGCAGTACTTC. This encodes CSVVEGAPYEQYF.

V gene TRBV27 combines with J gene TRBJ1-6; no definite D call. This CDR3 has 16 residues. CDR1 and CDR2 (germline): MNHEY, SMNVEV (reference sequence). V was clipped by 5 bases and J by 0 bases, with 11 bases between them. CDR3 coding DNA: TGTGCCAGCAGTCCGACACGCAGCTCCTATAATTCACCCCTCCACTTT. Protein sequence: CASSPTRSSYNSPLHF.

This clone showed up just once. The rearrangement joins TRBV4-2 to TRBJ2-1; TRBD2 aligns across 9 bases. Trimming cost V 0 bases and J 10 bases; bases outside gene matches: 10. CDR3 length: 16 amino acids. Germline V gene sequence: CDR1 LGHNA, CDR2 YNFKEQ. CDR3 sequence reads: CASSQEGSGGFWEQFF. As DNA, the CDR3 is TGTGCCAGCAGCCAAGAAGGTAGCGGGGGTTTCTGGGAGCAGTTCTTC.

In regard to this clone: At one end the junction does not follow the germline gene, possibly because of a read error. CDR3 sequence: CASSISWSSYNEQFF. DNA for the CDR3: TGTGCCAGCAGTATATCCTGGAGCTCCTACAATGAGCAGTTCTTC. The V and J genes are TRBV27 and TRBJ2-1; D unresolved. The germline V gene has CDR1 MNHEY and CDR2 SMNVEV (reference sequence). The CDR3 length is 15 residues.

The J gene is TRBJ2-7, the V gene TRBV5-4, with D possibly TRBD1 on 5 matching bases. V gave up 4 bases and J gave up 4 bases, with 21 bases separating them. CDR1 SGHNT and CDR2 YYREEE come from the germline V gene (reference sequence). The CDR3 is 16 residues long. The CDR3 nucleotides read TGTGCCAGCAGCCAAGAGAGCCGGTCCGGACAATACGAGCAGTACTTC. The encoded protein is CASSQESRSGQYEQYF.

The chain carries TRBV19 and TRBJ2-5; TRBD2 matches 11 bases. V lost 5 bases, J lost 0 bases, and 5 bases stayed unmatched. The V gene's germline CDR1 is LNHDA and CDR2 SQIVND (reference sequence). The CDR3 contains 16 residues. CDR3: CASSPVGLADQETQYF. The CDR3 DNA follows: TGTGCCAGTAGTCCGGTGGGACTAGCGGACCAAGAGACCCAGTACTTC.

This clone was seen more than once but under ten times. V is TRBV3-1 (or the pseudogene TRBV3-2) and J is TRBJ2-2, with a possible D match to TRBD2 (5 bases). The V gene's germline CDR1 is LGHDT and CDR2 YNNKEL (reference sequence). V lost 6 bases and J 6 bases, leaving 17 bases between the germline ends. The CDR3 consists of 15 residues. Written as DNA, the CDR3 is TGTGCCAGCAGGCGAAGTACGAGCGGCGCCGGGGAGCTGTTTTTT. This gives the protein CASRRSTSGAGELFF.

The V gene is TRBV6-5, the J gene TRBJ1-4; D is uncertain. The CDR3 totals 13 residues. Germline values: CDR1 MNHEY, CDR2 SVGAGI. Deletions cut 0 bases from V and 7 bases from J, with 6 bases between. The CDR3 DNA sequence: TGTGCCAGCAGTTACTCGCCGGGTGAAAAACTGTTTTTT. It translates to CASSYSPGEKLFF.